The 25 T cell receptor beta chains given below trace back to one sample, sequenced in a study of identical twins. TCRdb processed the 5' RACE reads anew with MiXCR; each CDR3 protein has one entry. Of around 530,000 distinct CDR3 sequences listed, nearly 15% were seen once; the top ten hold 0.44%. The same sample was also studied in work on yellow fever vaccine responses in identical twins.

Material for sequencing was CD4+ T cells sorted from blood. The receptors derive from a woman aged 18-30 years in good health.

The chain joins TRBV3-1 to TRBJ2-3; TRBD1 might be the D (6 bases). The germline CDR1 and CDR2 sequences are LGHDT and YNNKEL (reference sequence). Trimming pared 0 bases from V and 8 bases from J, leaving 9 bases between. The CDR3 is 13 amino acids. The CDR3 loop reads CASSQDTGFTQYF. CDR3 bases: TGTGCCAGCAGCCAAGATACAGGGTTTACGCAGTATTTT.

The table lists this clonotype with a few counts. This chain joins TRBV12-3 or TRBV12-4 and TRBJ1-4; weak D call: TRBD1 (6 bases). V was clipped by 6 bases and J by 8 bases, with 13 bases between them. The CDR3 sequence is 13 residues long. This CDR3 reads CASRESGVEKLFF. CDR3 sequence (DNA): TGTGCCAGCAGGGAATCAGGGGTCGAAAAACTGTTTTTT.

In this sample, this clonotype turned up a few times. J is TRBJ2-1 and V is TRBV5-1; TRBD2 agrees at 13 bases. The CDR3 length is 18 residues. The V segment lost 4 bases and the J segment 5 bases; nucleotides outside the gene matches: 12. From germline, CDR1 is SGHRS and CDR2 YFSETQ. CDR3 in amino acids: CASSPISGTSGMHNEQFF. CDR3 coding DNA: TGCGCCAGCAGCCCTATTTCCGGGACTAGCGGGATGCACAATGAGCAGTTCTTC.

The chain uses TRBV2 and TRBJ2-3; 7 bases agree with TRBD2. Trimming cost V 7 bases and J 1 base; bases outside gene matches: 5. The germline gives CDR1 SNHLY, CDR2 FYNNEI. This CDR3 is 14 amino acids long. CDR3 in amino acids: CASTTSGGTDTQYF. In nucleotides, the CDR3 is TGTGCCAGCACCACAAGCGGGGGCACAGATACGCAGTATTTT.

The CDR3 sequence is CASSGSGEETQYF. CDR3 nucleotide sequence: TGTGCCAGCAGCGGGAGCGGGGAGGAGACCCAGTACTTC. This rearrangement joins TRBV9 to TRBJ2-5; 7 nucleotides agree with TRBD2. Trimming took 3 bases from V and 5 from J; bases not matched to a gene: 4. The CDR3 contains 13 residues. The germline gives CDR1 SGDLS, CDR2 YYNGEE.

This clonotype was seen only a few times. The genes are TRBV29-1 and TRBJ1-4; possibly TRBD1 for D (5 bases). The V end lost 6 bases, the J end lost 4 bases, and 15 bases lay between the germline ends. Germline V gene data show CDR1 as SQVTM and CDR2 as ANQGSEA. The CDR3 sequence is 14 residues long. CDR3 residues: CSVITGNSNEKLFF. The CDR3 DNA follows: TGCAGCGTCATCACAGGAAACAGTAATGAAAAACTGTTTTTT.

This clonotype turned up a few times. V and J are TRBV11-2 and TRBJ2-7; TRBD1 aligns across 7 bases. CDR3 size: 12 residues. Germline values: CDR1 SGHAT, CDR2 FQNNGV. Trimming removed 5 bases from V and 6 bases from J; junction bases left unmatched: 4. The CDR3 nucleotides are TGTGCCAGCAGCGTTTACAGGGGCGAGCAGTACGTC. This translates into CASSVYRGEQYV.

In this sample, this clonotype turned up a few times. The V call is TRBV15, the J call TRBJ2-1; D unclear. The CDR3 length is 16 residues. Per the germline V gene, CDR1 is LNHNV and CDR2 is YYDKDF (reference sequence). The V gene lost 4 bases and the J gene lost 1 base, with 14 bases spanning the gap. The CDR3 loop is CATSKELVLSYNEQFF. The CDR3 coding sequence is TGTGCCACCAGCAAGGAGCTCGTATTATCCTACAATGAGCAGTTCTTC.

The chain uses TRBV10-3 and TRBJ1-3; 7 bases line up with TRBD1. After removal of 4 bases from V and 4 bases from J, the junction contained 7 bases not matched to a gene. Looked up from germline, CDR1 is ENHRY and CDR2 is SYGVKD. The CDR3 has 15 amino acids. In nucleotides, the CDR3 is TGTGCCATCAGTGCCAGGGACAGAACGGGAAACACCATATATTTT. It specifies CAISARDRTGNTIYF.

The CDR3 region is CATGTSGVSEQFF. CDR3 sequence (DNA): TGTGCCACCGGGACTAGCGGGGTGAGTGAGCAGTTCTTC. The rearrangement links TRBV10-3 to TRBJ2-1, with 13 nucleotides matching TRBD2. V shed 10 bases and J 9 bases; nucleotides not matched to a gene: 6. This CDR3 is 13 amino acids long. The germline V gene has CDR1 ENHRY and CDR2 SYGVKD.

Many counts were recorded for this clonotype. CDR3 nucleotides: TGCAGTGCTAGAGATAGGGATGGATTGAGCTCCTACGAGCAGTACTTC. Translation: CSARDRDGLSSYEQYF. The genes are TRBV20-1 and TRBJ2-7; D not certain. V lost 0 bases to trimming and J lost 0 bases, with 15 bases between them. Germline CDR1 DFQATT, CDR2 SNEGSKA (reference sequence). The CDR3 loop spans 16 amino acids.

This clonotype was found a few times. V gene TRBV19 combines with J gene TRBJ1-1; TRBD1 is a possible D gene (6 bases). The V and J ends lost 7 bases and 0 bases respectively, with 15 bases between them. Germline loops: CDR1 LNHDA, CDR2 SQIVND (reference sequence). This CDR3 has 15 amino acids. CDR3 sequence reads: CASTGGPGLNTEAFF. The CDR3 DNA follows: TGTGCCAGTACCGGGGGGCCAGGCTTGAACACTGAAGCTTTCTTT.

There are many counts of this clonotype. The chain employs TRBV6-2 or TRBV6-3 and TRBJ2-7; 9 bases align to TRBD1. Germline CDR1 is MNHEY and CDR2 is SVGEGT. The V and J ends lost 8 bases and 3 bases, in that order; junction bases with no gene match: 2. This CDR3 contains 12 residues. The CDR3 bases are TGTGCCAGCGGGGACAGGGTCTACGAGCAGTACTTC. Protein sequence: CASGDRVYEQYF.

The CDR3 DNA is TGTGCCAGCAGTTTTCAAGTCCTAGGCACAGATACGCAGTATTTT. Translation gives CASSFQVLGTDTQYF. The chain combines TRBV12-3 or TRBV12-4 with TRBJ2-3; D not certain. The length of the CDR3 is 15 residues. V was shortened by 3 bases and J by 1 base, with 11 bases between the two germline ends.

The rearrangement uses TRBV3-1 and TRBJ2-1; 9 bases line up with TRBD1. The CDR3 runs 16 residues. The V gene end was trimmed by 0 bases and the J gene end by 4 bases; junction bases not matched to a gene: 4. Germline CDR1 is LGHDT and CDR2 is YNNKEL (reference sequence). The CDR3 nucleotides read TGTGCCAGCAGCCAAGATCGGGGACAGGGTTACAATGAGCAGTTCTTC. Translating it yields CASSQDRGQGYNEQFF.

This clonotype was found many times. V usage is TRBV7-6 and J usage is TRBJ2-3, with D unclear. The CDR3 spans 14 residues. Per germline, CDR1 SGHVS and CDR2 FNYEAQ. The V gene lost 2 bases and the J gene lost 0 bases, with 6 bases spanning the gap. CDR3 nucleotide sequence: TGTGCCAGCAGCTTATCGGACAGCACAGATACGCAGTATTTT. It yields the protein CASSLSDSTDTQYF.

V gene TRBV28 combines with J gene TRBJ2-7; D is undetermined. The CDR3 loop spans 14 amino acids. V was cut by 4 bases and J by 1 base, with 11 bases left in between. In germline, CDR1 is MDHEN, CDR2 SYDVKM. The CDR3 DNA reads TGTGCCAGCAGTTCCCATGGGGAATCCTACGAGCAGTACGTC. Residues: CASSSHGESYEQYV.

V usage is TRBV3-1 and J usage is TRBJ2-7; no definite D call. V gave up 2 bases and J gave up 5 bases, with 7 bases separating them. The CDR3 has 12 amino acids. Germline V gene lookup returns CDR1 LGHDT and CDR2 YNNKEL (reference sequence). CDR3 nucleotides: TGTGCCAGCAGCCAACTCAGCCACGAGCAGTACTTC. This translates into CASSQLSHEQYF.

The V call is TRBV20-1, the J call TRBJ2-7; 10 bases match TRBD1. CDR1 is DFQATT, CDR2 SNEGSKA, per germline (reference sequence). The CDR3 covers 13 residues. The J segment lost 6 bases and the V segment lost 6 bases, leaving 8 bases of the junction unmatched. The CDR3, as DNA: TGCAGTGCCCCCGGGACAGGGGAAACCGAGCAGTACGTC. The encoded protein is CSAPGTGETEQYV.

The V and J genes are TRBV7-9 and TRBJ2-1; 10 bases map to TRBD2. The CDR3 contains 16 residues. J gave up 4 bases and V 2 bases, and 5 bases lay outside the gene matches. Germline V CDR1 and CDR2: SEHNR, FQNEAQ (reference sequence). The CDR3 here is CASSLIPSGGYNEQFF. The CDR3 DNA follows: TGTGCCAGCAGCTTAATTCCTAGCGGGGGATACAATGAGCAGTTCTTC. The entire variable domain, with the rest obtained from reference TRBV7-9 and TRBJ2-1, is as follows: DTGVSQNPRHKITKRGQNVTFRCDPISEHNRLYWYRQTLGQGPEFLTYFQNEAQLEKSRLLSDRFSAERPKGSFSTLEIQRTEQGDSAMYLCASSLIPSGGYNEQFFGPGTRLTVL.

CDR3 DNA: TGTGCCAGCAGTGAATATGGGCCTAACTATGGCTACACCTTC. Encoded protein: CASSEYGPNYGYTF. The V call is TRBV25-1, the J call TRBJ1-2, with D unresolved. Between the trimmed V and J ends, which lost 0 bases and 0 bases, there was a span of 5 bases. This CDR3 has 14 residues. Germline CDR1 is MGHDK and CDR2 is SYGVNS.

The CDR3 region is CASSPVRAEYNEQFF. CDR3 in DNA: TGTGCCAGCTCACCGGTCCGGGCGGAATACAATGAGCAGTTCTTC. The chain employs TRBV18 and TRBJ2-1, with D unclear. V gave up 3 bases and J gave up 4 bases, with 13 bases separating them. Germline-derived CDR1 and CDR2 are KGHSH and LQKENI. CDR3 length: 15 amino acids.

In this sample, this clonotype turned up a few times. V usage is TRBV7-9 and J usage is TRBJ1-2, with 8 bases aligning to TRBD1. Germline CDR1 and CDR2: SEHNR and FQNEAQ (reference sequence). The CDR3 is 15 residues long. V gave up 4 bases and J gave up 4 bases; unmatched junction bases: 8. The CDR3 region is CASSSRTGRSYGYTF. The DNA of the CDR3 is TGTGCCAGCAGCTCTCGGACAGGGCGAAGCTATGGCTACACCTTC.

This clonotype showed up just a few times. CDR3 region: CASSWDLNSPLHF. Here the CDR3 DNA reads TGCGCCAGCAGCTGGGACCTTAATTCACCCCTCCACTTT. The genes are TRBV5-1 and TRBJ1-6, with D possibly TRBD1 on 5 matching bases. Trimming left V 3 bases short and J 6 bases short, with 7 bases between. The CDR3 covers 13 residues. Germline loops: CDR1 SGHRS, CDR2 YFSETQ.

The chain carries TRBV4-1 and TRBJ2-7; 8 positions match TRBD1. Germline CDR1 and CDR2: MGHRA and YSYEKL. V lost 4 bases, J lost 3 bases, and 8 bases stayed unmatched. This CDR3 has 15 residues. CDR3 DNA sequence: TGCGCCAGCAGCCCCCTCGGCGGACAGGGCTACGAGCAGTACGTC. It translates to CASSPLGGQGYEQYV.